Included here is one T cell receptor beta chain sequence, with context. The second PCR ran roughly 7 to 11 cycles with a sample-barcoded 5' primer and J-beta primers. TCRdb re-called the 5' RACE reads through MiXCR, storing one row per CDR3 protein. The sample carries some 640,000 distinct CDR3 sequences, approximately 49% recorded once. This entry is derived from a study of blood T cells in healthy people across ages. There are 14 residues in the CDR3. The trim removed 3 bases at V and 2 bases at J, leaving 5 bases unmatched. Germline CDR1 and CDR2: SGDLS and YYNGEE. Sequenced input: blood. The origin of this receptor is an older woman in good health. The chain combines TRBV9 with TRBJ2-7; 7 bases align to TRBD2. DNA of the CDR3: TGTGCCAGCAGCGCCCTAGCGGTTACCTACGAGCAGTACTTC. Its translation is CASSALAVTYEQYF.